These 9 T cell receptor beta chains were all obtained from the same sample, sequenced in a study of shared clonotypes between healthy human individuals (dated by TCRdb to 2020 to 2021). CD8 naive samples were CD45RO-negative cells positively selected for CCR7, giving a CD45RA+CCR7+ population that excluded TemRA cells. Preparation of the library involved the immunoSEQ multiplex PCR assay. TCRdb limited this immuneACCESS table to in-frame rearrangements with V and J called. A share of clones is missing; checked studies link under half to unresolved V genes, and the rest is unexplained. This sample has about 1,900,000 clones in its table, and about 95% of those were observed once. Of the sample, approximately 1% is held by the ten largest clones. Material for sequencing was naive CD8+ T cells sorted from blood. The cell subset or site tag for this specimen amounts to: CD45RA+CCR7+. All receptors come from a man between 18 and 29 years old in good health.

Points on this clone: The same CDR3 arises from other DNA sequences in this sample as well. The chain couples TRBV6-5 to TRBJ1-2, with 9 bases lining up with TRBD1. The CDR3 runs to 13 residues. From germline, CDR1 is MNHEY and CDR2 SVGAGI. The V and J ends lost 3 bases and 6 bases, in that order; junction bases with no gene match: 2. CDR3 in DNA: TGTGCCAGCAGTTATGGGGACAGGGATGGCTACACCTTC. It yields the protein CASSYGDRDGYTF.

This clone was seen a few times. V gene TRBV6-5 combines with J gene TRBJ1-6; D is possibly TRBD1 (6 bases). Germline V gene lookup returns CDR1 MNHEY and CDR2 SVGAGI. V was shortened by 6 bases and J by 7 bases, with 16 bases between the two germline ends. There are 15 residues in the CDR3. CDR3 bases: TGTGCCAGCAGCTACAGGGAAGAGGGAAATTCACCCCTCCACTTT. Protein: CASSYREEGNSPLHF.

V usage is TRBV5-8 and J usage is TRBJ2-7; 10 bases align to TRBD2. The CDR3 has 15 amino acids. Per germline, CDR1 SGHTS and CDR2 YDEGEE. V lost 3 bases and J lost 3; bases outside the gene matches: 6. The CDR3 DNA reads TGTGCCAGCAGCTACCTAGCGGGGGCCGACTACGAGCAGTACTTC. This translates into CASSYLAGADYEQYF.

The chain has TRBV9 and TRBJ2-3, with TRBD2 matching 13 bases. With V trimmed by 4 bases and J by 5 bases, 10 bases remained unmatched. There are 17 residues in the CDR3. The V gene's germline CDR1 is SGDLS and CDR2 YYNGEE. The CDR3 protein is CASSPWTSGGSGDTQYF. The CDR3 DNA sequence: TGTGCCAGCAGCCCTTGGACTAGCGGGGGATCGGGAGATACGCAGTATTTT.

The genes are TRBV7-2 and TRBJ1-5; D possibly corresponds to TRBD1 (5 bases). The CDR3 totals 15 residues. Germline V lookup: CDR1 SGHTA, CDR2 FQGNSA. V was pared by 2 bases and J by 8 bases, with 16 bases between. CDR3 in amino acids: CASSLWAAWGEPQHF. The CDR3 bases are TGTGCCAGCAGCTTATGGGCTGCCTGGGGGGAGCCCCAGCATTTT.

Concerning this clone itself: Other DNA sequences within the sample encode an identical CDR3. The chain links TRBV5-4 to TRBJ2-7, with TRBD1 matching 8 bases. After removal of 2 bases from V and 3 bases from J, the junction contained 4 bases not matched to a gene. Germline V gene data show CDR1 as SGHNT and CDR2 as YYREEE (reference sequence). The CDR3 has 14 amino acids. The CDR3, as DNA: TGTGCCAGCAGCTTCGGACAGGGTGACTACGAGCAGTACTTC. This sequence encodes CASSFGQGDYEQYF.

This chain uses TRBV5-6 with TRBJ2-7; the D gene is possibly TRBD2 (6 bases). Trimming left V 3 bases short and J 1 base short, with 20 bases between. The CDR3 covers 17 residues. Germline V gene data show CDR1 as SGHDT and CDR2 as YYEEEE. CDR3 DNA sequence: TGTGCCAGCAGCTCAACAGCCGGGACTTTCTATTCCTACGAGCAGTACTTC. Translation gives CASSSTAGTFYSYEQYF.

In the case of this clone: This CDR3 is also generated by other DNA sequences in the sample. V and J are TRBV5-6 and TRBJ2-7; D call uncertain. Germline-derived CDR1 and CDR2 are SGHDT and YYEEEE. The V and J ends lost 3 bases and 1 base respectively, with 5 bases between them. The CDR3 spans 12 residues. CDR3 sequence: CASSSSSYEQYF. The CDR3 bases are TGTGCCAGCAGCTCGTCTTCCTACGAGCAGTACTTC.

This chain joins TRBV13 and TRBJ2-7; TRBD2 agrees at 9 bases. The CDR3 has 15 residues. The germline V gene has CDR1 PRHDT and CDR2 FYEKMQ (reference sequence). V shed 2 bases, J shed 7 bases, and the junction held 9 bases outside the gene matches. The CDR3 sequence is CASSLSPAGGREQYF. The DNA for the CDR3 is TGTGCCAGCAGCTTAAGTCCAGCGGGAGGTAGGGAGCAGTACTTC.